The 32 T cell receptor beta chains presented below share a single source sample, sequenced in a study of T cells in Graves' hyperthyroidism and ophthalmopathy. TCR beta CDR3 sequences were amplified from RNA transcripts. TCR CDR3 regions were first amplified by RT-PCR with HTBI primers. MiXCR was run by TCRdb on the multiplex PCR reads, yielding one entry per CDR3 protein. Here the sample spans about 420,000 distinct CDR3 sequences, approximately 15% being singletons. Sequenced input: blood. The receptors were gathered from a woman younger than 35 with Graves' hyperthyroidism.

This clonotype was counted ten times or more. CDR3 nucleotide sequence: TGTGCCAGCAGAATAGGGACAGGGGGCAGCTACGAGCAGTACTTC. It codes for CASRIGTGGSYEQYF. V usage is TRBV28 and J usage is TRBJ2-7; 12 nucleotides align to TRBD1. CDR1 and CDR2 from the germline V gene are MDHEN and SYDVKM. Unmatched junction bases numbered 6, after V lost 6 bases and J lost 3 bases. This CDR3 is 15 amino acids long.

In its sample, this clonotype was seen many times. The chain couples TRBV5-6 to TRBJ1-3; possible D gene TRBD1, 6 bases. The CDR3 loop spans 16 amino acids. Deletions cut 3 bases from V and 0 bases from J, with 13 bases between. Germline loops: CDR1 SGHDT, CDR2 YYEEEE. CDR3 amino acids: CASSSRGHSSGNTIYF. CDR3 bases: TGTGCCAGCAGCTCCCGGGGGCACTCCTCTGGAAACACCATATATTTT.

This clonotype has only a few counts. This chain uses TRBV7-9 with TRBJ2-2, with D perhaps matching TRBD1 or TRBD2 (6 bases each). Between the trimmed V and J ends, which lost 3 bases and 5 bases, there was a span of 16 bases. The length of the CDR3 is 16 residues. Germline V gives CDR1 SEHNR, CDR2 FQNEAQ (reference sequence). CDR3 sequence: CASSFGHGGRTGELFF. CDR3 in DNA: TGTGCCAGCAGCTTTGGGCACGGGGGCCGGACCGGGGAGCTGTTTTTT.

This clonotype was counted at least ten times. V and J are TRBV28 and TRBJ1-2; TRBD1 matches at 9 bases. This CDR3 spans 14 amino acids. Per the germline V gene, CDR1 is MDHEN and CDR2 is SYDVKM. V lost 6 bases to trimming and J lost 5 bases; unmatched junction nucleotides: 7. CDR3 in DNA: TGTGCCAGCAGACTACCGGGACAGGGATATGGCTACACCTTC. Protein: CASRLPGQGYGYTF.

The sample holds a few counts of this clonotype. The gene calls are TRBV12-5 and TRBJ2-5; 11 bases map to TRBD2. The CDR3 is 16 residues long. Germline CDR1 reads LGHNT; CDR2 reads FRNRAP. The ends lost 3 bases at V and 3 bases at J; junction bases unmatched: 6. CDR3 in DNA: TGTGCTAGTGGTTTAGGACTAGCGGGTTCAGAAGAGACCCAGTACTTC. It yields the protein CASGLGLAGSEETQYF.

This clonotype was seen many times. This rearrangement joins TRBV10-3 to TRBJ2-7; 7 bases fit TRBD2. V shed 4 bases and J 2 bases; nucleotides not matched to a gene: 11. The germline V gene encodes CDR1 ENHRY and CDR2 SYGVKD. The CDR3 is made up of 16 amino acids. CDR3 DNA sequence: TGTGCCATCAGTGGTGTGGGCGGGAGTGTCACCTACGAGCAGTACTTC. Amino acids: CAISGVGGSVTYEQYF.

This clonotype was detected ten times or more. The chain carries TRBV18 and TRBJ1-1; TRBD1 might be the D (6 bases). CDR1 is KGHSH, CDR2 LQKENI, per germline. The V and J ends lost 0 bases and 8 bases respectively, with 19 bases between them. This CDR3 is 16 amino acids long. The CDR3 DNA follows: TGTGCCAGCTCACCACCGAATAGGCCAGGGGATATGGAAGCTTTCTTT. It is translated as CASSPPNRPGDMEAFF.

Remarks on this clonotype: Just one base apart from a much larger clone, this may be a read error. J is TRBJ1-1 and V is TRBV4-3; D not resolved. Per the germline V gene, CDR1 is LGHNA and CDR2 is YSLEER. This CDR3 has 14 amino acids. CDR3 sequence reads: CASSQEIGNTGAFF. The CDR3 bases are TGCGCCAGCAGCCAAGAGATCGGGAACACTGGAGCTTTCTTT.

With respect to this clonotype: It may be a read error: a sequence one base away is much more abundant. The V call is TRBV7-8, the J call TRBJ2-3; the match to TRBD2 covers 7 bases. From germline, CDR1 is SGHVS and CDR2 FQNEAQ. The CDR3 has 14 residues. Germline trimming cut 2 bases from V and 8 bases from J; bases unmatched to any gene: 7. CDR3 bases: TGTGCCAGCAGCTTATCAGGGAGGGCAGGTACGCAGTATTTT. It yields the protein CASSLSGRAGTQYF.

The rearrangement joins TRBV3-1 to TRBJ2-2; 9 nucleotides line up with TRBD2. CDR1 and CDR2 (germline): LGHDT, YNNKEL (reference sequence). This CDR3 comprises 16 residues. The J segment lost 6 bases and the V segment lost 0 bases, leaving 5 bases of the junction unmatched. As DNA, the CDR3 is TGTGCCAGCAGCCAAGATTCATTAGCGGGAGCCGGGGAGCTGTTTTTT. Translated, it gives CASSQDSLAGAGELFF.

In this sample, this clonotype turned up many times. The CDR3 coding sequence is TGTGCCAGCAGTGAAACCGGGACATTAACCTACGAGCAGTACTTC. Encoded protein: CASSETGTLTYEQYF. This chain connects TRBV6-1 to TRBJ2-7, with a weak D call TRBD1 (6 bases). This CDR3 has 15 amino acids. Trimming pared 2 bases from V and 2 bases from J, leaving 13 bases between. Germline V gene lookup returns CDR1 MNHNS and CDR2 SASEGT.

This clonotype has a handful of counts. V is TRBV10-1 and J is TRBJ2-7; 8 bases are shared with TRBD2. With V trimmed by 6 bases and J by 6 bases, 13 bases remained unmatched. CDR3 size: 15 residues. CDR1 WNHNN and CDR2 SYGVQD come from the germline V gene (reference sequence). CDR3 bases: TGCGCCAGCAGCGAGGGCGTCGGCGGGAGGTCCGAGCAGTACTTC. It yields the protein CASSEGVGGRSEQYF.

A few counts support this clonotype. This rearrangement joins TRBV6-5 to TRBJ1-1; 7 nucleotides agree with TRBD1. CDR1 and CDR2 (germline): MNHEY, SVGAGI. The CDR3 is 14 residues long. V dropped 4 bases and J dropped 4; count of bases not matched to a gene: 6. CDR3 DNA sequence: TGTGCCAGCAGTTCCACAGGGGTCAGCACTGAAGCTTTCTTT. Translated, it gives CASSSTGVSTEAFF.

This clonotype was seen many times. The V call is TRBV12-3 or TRBV12-4, the J call TRBJ1-5; a weak D match, TRBD1 (5 bases). V lost 5 bases to trimming and J lost 6 bases, with 11 bases between them. CDR3 length: 13 residues. The CDR3 loop is CASSVGVTQPQHF. The CDR3 bases are TGTGCCAGCAGTGTGGGGGTTACTCAGCCCCAGCATTTT.

The chain links TRBV6-2 or TRBV6-3 to TRBJ2-7, with 10 nucleotides matching TRBD1. The CDR3 consists of 14 residues. J gave up 6 bases and V 5 bases, and 7 bases lay outside the gene matches. CDR1 MNHEY and CDR2 SVGEGT come from the germline V gene. In DNA form, the CDR3 reads TGTGCCAGCAGTAACCGGGACAGGGGTCGCGAGCAGTACTTC. Translating it yields CASSNRDRGREQYF.

This clonotype has at least ten counts. In DNA, the CDR3 is TGCGCCAGCAGCCACTCTTTAGCGGGAGGGCACTCCTACGAGCAGTACTTC. Its protein is CASSHSLAGGHSYEQYF. The chain joins TRBV4-1 to TRBJ2-7; 11 positions match TRBD2. Looked up from germline, CDR1 is MGHRA and CDR2 is YSYEKL. V trimming: 3 bases; J trimming: 0 bases; junction bases outside the gene matches: 7. CDR3 size: 17 residues.

This clonotype was recorded many times. V usage is TRBV12-3 or TRBV12-4 and J usage is TRBJ1-2, with a weak D call TRBD1 (5 bases). This CDR3 contains 14 residues. The V gene lost 1 base and the J gene lost 6 bases, with 12 bases spanning the gap. The CDR3 DNA reads TGTGCCAGCAGTTTAGTAAAAGGGGTTAATGGCTACACCTTC. Translating gives CASSLVKGVNGYTF.

This clonotype came up many times. The V call is TRBV7-2, the J call TRBJ2-3; 7 bases align to TRBD2. Germline trimming cut 0 bases from V and 5 bases from J; bases unmatched to any gene: 2. There are 14 residues in the CDR3. Germline V gives CDR1 SGHTA, CDR2 FQGNSA. This chain's CDR3 is CASSLAGGKDTQYF. As DNA, the CDR3 is TGTGCCAGCAGCTTAGCGGGAGGGAAAGATACGCAGTATTTT.

Details on this clonotype: With a much larger clone just one base away, this may be a read error. This chain joins TRBV12-3 or TRBV12-4 and TRBJ2-7; 7 bases fit TRBD2. The CDR3 has 13 amino acids. V shed 2 bases and J 9 bases; nucleotides not matched to a gene: 7. Here the CDR3 DNA reads TGTGCCAGCAGTTTATTGGGGGGGGACGGGCAGTACTTC. This encodes CASSLLGGDGQYF.

This clonotype was recorded a few times. Here the CDR3 reads CAISEWTSGRYTGELFF. In DNA, the CDR3 is TGTGCCATCAGTGAGTGGACTAGCGGGAGATACACCGGGGAGCTGTTTTTT. This chain joins TRBV10-3 and TRBJ2-2; TRBD2 matches 13 bases. The CDR3 sequence is 17 residues long. Looked up from germline, CDR1 is ENHRY and CDR2 is SYGVKD. V dropped 1 base and J dropped 3; count of bases not matched to a gene: 2.

This chain connects TRBV5-1 to TRBJ2-5, with TRBD2 matching 12 bases. CDR1 and CDR2 from the germline V gene are SGHRS and YFSETQ. The CDR3 runs 16 residues. J was trimmed by 2 bases and V by 4 bases; bases with no gene match: 6. The CDR3 DNA follows: TGCGCCAGCAGCCCAGGACTAGCGGGGACGCAAGAGACCCAGTACTTC. This encodes CASSPGLAGTQETQYF.

This sequence joins TRBV15 and TRBJ1-2, with 7 bases fitting TRBD1. This CDR3 has 14 amino acids. The germline V gene has CDR1 LNHNV and CDR2 YYDKDF (reference sequence). V trimming: 1 base; J trimming: 2 bases; junction bases outside the gene matches: 1. The CDR3 nucleotides read TGTGCCACCAGCAGAGGACAGGGCAACTATGGCTACACCTTC. Translating gives CATSRGQGNYGYTF.

The CDR3 sequence: CSAREPLGGNTEAFF. CDR3 nucleotides: TGCAGTGCTAGAGAACCCCTGGGGGGGAACACTGAAGCTTTCTTT. The V gene is TRBV20-1, the J gene TRBJ1-1; a possible D gene is TRBD1 (5 bases). V lost 0 bases to trimming and J lost 1 base, with 12 bases between them. The CDR3 loop spans 15 amino acids. Germline lookup yields CDR1 DFQATT and CDR2 SNEGSKA (reference sequence).

The rearrangement joins TRBV20-1 to TRBJ1-2, with D possibly TRBD1 on 5 matching bases. The CDR3 consists of 16 residues. Trimming removed 0 bases from V and 0 bases from J, with 14 bases in between. Germline V gene lookup returns CDR1 DFQATT and CDR2 SNEGSKA (reference sequence). CDR3: CSARDGQGGPNYGYTF. DNA for the CDR3: TGCAGTGCTAGAGACGGGCAGGGTGGGCCTAACTATGGCTACACCTTC.

In this sample, this clonotype turned up many times. The chain joins TRBV2 to TRBJ1-1; D is unresolved. The CDR3 length is 13 residues. V lost 8 bases and J 1 base, leaving 11 bases between the germline ends. Germline V gene data show CDR1 as SNHLY and CDR2 as FYNNEI. The CDR3 region is CASQKSWNTEAFF. The CDR3 coding sequence is TGTGCCAGCCAGAAGTCTTGGAACACTGAAGCTTTCTTT.

Here the CDR3 reads CASSYGRTTDTQYF. CDR3 DNA sequence: TGTGCCAGCAGTTATGGTAGGACAACAGATACGCAGTATTTT. The chain combines TRBV12-3 or TRBV12-4 with TRBJ2-3; D possibly corresponds to TRBD1 (5 bases). CDR3 length equals 14 residues. V was clipped by 4 bases and J by 3 bases, with 11 bases between them.

As concerns this clonotype: A read error may explain this, as a much larger clone is one base away. The CDR3 spells CAGSQLLAGDVQETQYF. CDR3 in DNA: TGTGCCGGCAGCCAACTTTTAGCGGGAGATGTTCAAGAGACCCAGTACTTC. The V call is TRBV28, the J call TRBJ2-5; 9 bases map to TRBD2. The CDR3 extends over 17 amino acids. Germline loops: CDR1 MDHEN, CDR2 SYDVKM.

There are many counts of this clonotype. The J gene is TRBJ2-1, the V gene TRBV11-2, with TRBD1 matching 10 bases. Looked up from germline, CDR1 is SGHAT and CDR2 is FQNNGV. The CDR3 totals 16 residues. V lost 5 bases and J lost 2; bases outside the gene matches: 6. CDR3 in DNA: TGTGCCAGCAGCGAGGGACAGGGGAAACCCTACAATGAGCAGTTCTTC. Amino acids: CASSEGQGKPYNEQFF.

This clonotype was picked up many times. The chain uses TRBV20-1 and TRBJ1-1; TRBD1 might be the D (5 bases). V was trimmed by 2 bases and J by 1 base, leaving 8 bases between them. The CDR3 spans 13 residues. Per germline, CDR1 DFQATT and CDR2 SNEGSKA (reference sequence). The CDR3 loop is CSARSDRNTEAFF. In nucleotides, the CDR3 is TGCAGTGCTAGATCTGACAGGAACACTGAAGCTTTCTTT.

This chain connects TRBV19 to TRBJ2-7; 10 bases are shared with TRBD2. The V segment lost 3 bases and the J segment 6 bases; nucleotides outside the gene matches: 11. The germline V gene has CDR1 LNHDA and CDR2 SQIVND (reference sequence). The CDR3 spans 16 residues. This CDR3 is CASSMELSSGSPEQYF. Written as DNA, the CDR3 is TGTGCCAGTAGTATGGAACTTTCTAGCGGGAGTCCCGAGCAGTACTTC.

The chain is built from TRBV7-6 and TRBJ2-1, with D possibly TRBD2 on 5 matching bases. This CDR3 comprises 11 residues. Germline CDR1 is SGHVS and CDR2 is FNYEAQ. V was trimmed by 2 bases and J by 14 bases, leaving 10 bases between them. Written as DNA, the CDR3 is TGTGCCAGCAGCTTATCACAGAGGGAGTTCTTC. Translating gives CASSLSQREFF.

This clonotype has a handful of counts. The J gene is TRBJ2-1, the V gene TRBV19, with 7 bases that match TRBD1. Germline-derived CDR1 and CDR2 are LNHDA and SQIVND (reference sequence). This CDR3 has 15 residues. The trim removed 4 bases at V and 3 bases at J, leaving 6 bases unmatched. The CDR3 loop is CASSTDRAGYNEQFF. The DNA of the CDR3 is TGTGCCAGTAGTACCGACAGGGCTGGCTACAATGAGCAGTTCTTC. Combining the CDR3 with reference TRBV19 and TRBJ2-1 gives the whole variable domain DGGITQSPKYLFRKEGQNVTLSCEQNLNHDAMYWYRQDPGQGLRLIYYSQIVNDFQKGDIAEGYSVSREKKESFPLTVTSAQKNPTAFYLCASSTDRAGYNEQFFGPGTRLTVL.